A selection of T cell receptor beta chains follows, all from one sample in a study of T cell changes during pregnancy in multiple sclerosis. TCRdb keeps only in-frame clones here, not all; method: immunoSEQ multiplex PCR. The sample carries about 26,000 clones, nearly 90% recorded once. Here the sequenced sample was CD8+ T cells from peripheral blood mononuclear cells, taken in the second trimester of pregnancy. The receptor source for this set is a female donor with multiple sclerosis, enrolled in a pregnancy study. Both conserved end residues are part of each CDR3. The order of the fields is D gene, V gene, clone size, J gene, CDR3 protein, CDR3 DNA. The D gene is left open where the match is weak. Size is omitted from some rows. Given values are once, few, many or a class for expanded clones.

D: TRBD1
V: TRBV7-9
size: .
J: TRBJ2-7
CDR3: CASSLSRTGGRDEQYF
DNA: TGTGCCAGCAGCTTATCCCGGACAGGGGGGCGAGACGAGCAGTACTTC

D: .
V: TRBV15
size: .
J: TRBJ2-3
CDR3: CATSGVYRADTQYF
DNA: TGTGCCACCAGCGGAGTCTACCGGGCAGATACGCAGTATTTT

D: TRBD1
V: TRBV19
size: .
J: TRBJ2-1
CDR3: CASSLGTGHLNEQFF
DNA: TGTGCCAGTAGTCTGGGGACAGGCCACCTCAATGAGCAGTTCTTC

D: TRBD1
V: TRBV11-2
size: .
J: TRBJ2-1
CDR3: CASSFLGQGDNEQFF
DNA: TGTGCCAGCAGCTTCCTAGGACAGGGGGACAATGAGCAGTTCTTC

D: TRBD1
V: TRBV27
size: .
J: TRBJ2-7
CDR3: CASSLRPDRGVYEQYF
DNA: TGTGCCAGCAGTCTCAGACCGGACAGGGGCGTATACGAGCAGTACTTC

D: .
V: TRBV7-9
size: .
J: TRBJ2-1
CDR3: CASSLTANNEQFF
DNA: TGTGCCAGCAGCTTAACCGCGAACAATGAGCAGTTCTTC

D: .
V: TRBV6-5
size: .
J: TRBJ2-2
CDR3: CASSLGFTGELFF
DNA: TGTGCCAGCAGCCTAGGATTCACCGGGGAGCTGTTTTTT

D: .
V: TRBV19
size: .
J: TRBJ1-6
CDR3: CASSITGGKYSYNSPLHF
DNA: TGTGCCAGTAGTATCACTGGGGGCAAGTACTCCTATAATTCACCCCTCCACTTT

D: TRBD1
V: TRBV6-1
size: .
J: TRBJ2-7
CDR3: CASSRTGVNEQYF
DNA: TGTGCCAGCAGCCGAACAGGGGTGAACGAGCAGTACTTC

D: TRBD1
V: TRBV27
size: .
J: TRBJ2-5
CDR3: CASRPGGRGAEETQYF
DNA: TGTGCCAGCAGACCAGGGGGCAGGGGGGCGGAGGAGACCCAGTACTTC

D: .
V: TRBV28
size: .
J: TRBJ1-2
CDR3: CASSLQGSDYGYTF
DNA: TGTGCCAGCAGTTTACAGGGTTCTGACTATGGCTACACCTTC

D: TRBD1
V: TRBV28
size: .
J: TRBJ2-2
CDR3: CASSSGQGAWELFF
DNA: TGTGCCAGCAGTTCCGGACAGGGGGCTTGGGAGCTGTTTTTT

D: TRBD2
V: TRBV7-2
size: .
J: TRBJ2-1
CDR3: CASSLTSGKHNEQFF
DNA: TGTGCCAGCAGCTTGACTAGCGGGAAACACAATGAGCAGTTCTTC

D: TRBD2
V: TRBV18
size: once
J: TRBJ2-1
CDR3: CASSPLRERERYNEQFF
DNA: TGTGCCAGCTCACCGCTAAGGGAGCGGGAGCGTTACAATGAGCAGTTCTTC

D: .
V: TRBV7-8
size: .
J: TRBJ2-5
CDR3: CASSLGAGGEETQYF
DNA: TGTGCCAGCAGCTTAGGAGCGGGCGGCGAGGAGACCCAGTACTTC

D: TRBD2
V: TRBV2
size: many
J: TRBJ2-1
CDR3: CASRMKITSGLAGNNEQFF
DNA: TGTGCCAGCAGGATGAAGATTACGTCGGGACTAGCGGGTAACAATGAGCAGTTCTTC

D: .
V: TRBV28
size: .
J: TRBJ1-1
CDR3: CASSSSDSSQRTEAFF
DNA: TGTGCCAGCAGTTCCTCGGACAGTTCCCAAAGGACTGAAGCTTTCTTT

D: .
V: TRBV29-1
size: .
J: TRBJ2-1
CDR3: CSGYGQHNEQFF
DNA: TGCAGCGGTTATGGACAGCACAATGAGCAGTTCTTC

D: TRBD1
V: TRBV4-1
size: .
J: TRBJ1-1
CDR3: CASSRLKTGVWNTEAFF
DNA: TGCGCCAGCAGCCGATTGAAGACAGGGGTGTGGAACACTGAAGCTTTCTTT

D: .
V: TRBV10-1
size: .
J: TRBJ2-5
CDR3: CASIKPGLETQYF
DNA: TGCGCCAGCATTAAGCCGGGACTGGAGACCCAGTACTTC

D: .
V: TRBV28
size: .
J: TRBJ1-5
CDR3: CASSAPEPQHF
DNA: TGTGCCAGCAGCGCGCCGGAGCCCCAGCATTTT

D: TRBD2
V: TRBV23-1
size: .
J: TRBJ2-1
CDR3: CASSRGWAGVYNEQFF
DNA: TGCGCCAGCAGTCGCGGTTGGGCGGGAGTCTACAATGAGCAGTTCTTC

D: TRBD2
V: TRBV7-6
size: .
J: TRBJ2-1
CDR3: CASSPTLGGRAPYNEQFF
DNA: TGTGCCAGCAGCCCGACCCTTGGGGGGAGGGCCCCCTACAATGAGCAGTTCTTC

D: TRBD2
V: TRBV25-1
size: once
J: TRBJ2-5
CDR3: CASSEFGLAEETQYF
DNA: TGTGCCAGCAGTGAATTCGGACTAGCGGAAGAGACCCAGTACTTC

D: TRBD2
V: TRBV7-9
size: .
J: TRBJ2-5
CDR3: CASSPGGTQYF
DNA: TGTGCCAGCAGCCCGGGAGGGACCCAGTACTTC

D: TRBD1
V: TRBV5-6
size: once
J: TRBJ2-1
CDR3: CASSLELGQSSYNEQFF
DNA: TGTGCCAGCAGCTTGGAGCTGGGACAGAGCTCCTACAATGAGCAGTTCTTC

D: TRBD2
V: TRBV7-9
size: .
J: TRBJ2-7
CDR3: CASSLAGGERGSYEQYF
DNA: TGTGCCAGCAGCTTAGCTGGGGGGGAGCGGGGCTCCTACGAGCAGTACTTC

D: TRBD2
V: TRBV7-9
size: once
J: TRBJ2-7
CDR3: CASSSGLAGVEQYF
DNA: TGTGCCAGCAGCTCGGGACTAGCGGGAGTCGAGCAGTACTTC

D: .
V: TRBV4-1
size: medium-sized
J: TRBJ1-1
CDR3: CASSQALQGYNTEAFF
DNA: TGCGCCAGCAGCCAAGCCCTACAGGGCTACAACACTGAAGCTTTCTTT

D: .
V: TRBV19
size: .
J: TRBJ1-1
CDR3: CASRIAVNTEAFF
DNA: TGTGCCAGTAGGATCGCAGTTAACACTGAAGCTTTCTTT

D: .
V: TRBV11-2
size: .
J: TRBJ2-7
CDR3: CASSSGSYEQYF
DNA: TGTGCCAGCAGCTCCGGCTCCTACGAGCAGTACTTC